Described below is a single T cell receptor beta chain sequence and its context. Antigen: not known. This sample was included in a study of T cell clonotyping in hematopoietic cell transplantation. General study findings and limits: Pathologically expanded recipient clonotypes increased progressively from day 30 to day 180 as diversity fell. Few recipient clonotypes overlapped donors; over 95% were de novo at given depth.

The CDR3 runs to 14 residues. The germline CDR1 and CDR2 sequences are MNHEY and SVGAGI. V dropped 3 bases and J dropped 3; count of bases not matched to a gene: 1. Here immunoSEQ multiplex PCR was the method, and the copy in TCRdb shows in-frame clones only, minus some. The sample holds tens of thousands of clones; roughly 92% are singletons and the top ten take more than 0.7%. The source material was peripheral blood mononuclear cells. The genes are TRBV6-5 and TRBJ2-2, with TRBD1 identical over 7 bases. The receptor comes from a woman aged 50 to 60 in good health. Some clones in this sample may be carry-over from other donors' samples. CDR3 sequence reads: CASSYGTDTGELFF. In DNA form, the CDR3 reads TGTGCCAGCAGTTATGGGACAGACACCGGGGAGCTGTTTTTT.